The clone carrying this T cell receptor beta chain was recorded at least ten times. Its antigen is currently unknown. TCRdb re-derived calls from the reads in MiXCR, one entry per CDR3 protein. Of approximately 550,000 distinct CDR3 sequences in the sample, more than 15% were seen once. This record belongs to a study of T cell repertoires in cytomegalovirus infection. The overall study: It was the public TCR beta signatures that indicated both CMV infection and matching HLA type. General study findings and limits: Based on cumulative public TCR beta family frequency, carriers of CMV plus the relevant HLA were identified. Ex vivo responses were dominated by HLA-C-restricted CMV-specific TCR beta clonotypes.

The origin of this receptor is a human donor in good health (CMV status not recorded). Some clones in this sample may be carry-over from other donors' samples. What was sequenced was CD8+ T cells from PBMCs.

The CDR3, as DNA: TGTGCCAGCAGCTTAGGGCAGGCCGGCACTGAAGCTTTCTTT. It translates to CASSLGQAGTEAFF. The V gene is TRBV7-9, the J gene TRBJ1-1; D unclear. With 1 base removed from V and 4 bases from J, the gap between germline ends came to 10 bases. CDR1 and CDR2 from the germline V gene are SEHNR and FQNEAQ (reference sequence). The length of the CDR3 is 14 residues.